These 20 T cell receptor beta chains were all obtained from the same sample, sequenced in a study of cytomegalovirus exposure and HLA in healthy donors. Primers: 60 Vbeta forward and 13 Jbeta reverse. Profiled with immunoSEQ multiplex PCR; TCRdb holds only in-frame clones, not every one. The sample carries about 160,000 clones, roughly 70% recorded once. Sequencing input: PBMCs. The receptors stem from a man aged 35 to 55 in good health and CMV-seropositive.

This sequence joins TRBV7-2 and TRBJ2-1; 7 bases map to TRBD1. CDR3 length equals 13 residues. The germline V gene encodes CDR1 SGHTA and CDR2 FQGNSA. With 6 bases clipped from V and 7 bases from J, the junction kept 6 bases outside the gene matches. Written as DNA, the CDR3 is TGTGCCAGCAGTTACGACAGGGCAAATGAGCAGTTCTTC. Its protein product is CASSYDRANEQFF.

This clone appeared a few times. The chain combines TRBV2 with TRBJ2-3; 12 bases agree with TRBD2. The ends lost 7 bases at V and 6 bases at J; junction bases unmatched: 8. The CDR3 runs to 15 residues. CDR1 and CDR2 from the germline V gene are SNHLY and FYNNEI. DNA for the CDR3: TGTGCCAGCACTACTAGCGGGGGGCCTCGGGATACGCAGTATTTT. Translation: CASTTSGGPRDTQYF.

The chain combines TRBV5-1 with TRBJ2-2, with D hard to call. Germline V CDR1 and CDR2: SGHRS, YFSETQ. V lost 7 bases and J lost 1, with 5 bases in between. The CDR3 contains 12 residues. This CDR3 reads CASYRNTGELFF. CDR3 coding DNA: TGCGCCAGCTACAGGAACACCGGGGAGCTGTTTTTT.

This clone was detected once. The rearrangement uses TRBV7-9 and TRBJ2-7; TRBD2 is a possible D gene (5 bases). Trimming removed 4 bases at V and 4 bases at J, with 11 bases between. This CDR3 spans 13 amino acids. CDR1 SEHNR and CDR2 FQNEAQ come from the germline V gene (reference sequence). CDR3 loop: CASSSRPGYEQYF. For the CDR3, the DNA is TGTGCCAGCAGCTCTAGACCGGGGTACGAGCAGTACTTC.

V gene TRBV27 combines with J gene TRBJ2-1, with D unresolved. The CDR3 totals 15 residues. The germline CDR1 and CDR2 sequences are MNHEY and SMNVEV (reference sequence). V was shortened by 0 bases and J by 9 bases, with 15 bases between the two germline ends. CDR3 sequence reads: CASSLSRQLPIEQFF. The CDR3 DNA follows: TGTGCCAGCAGTTTATCGCGGCAGCTTCCGATTGAGCAGTTCTTC.

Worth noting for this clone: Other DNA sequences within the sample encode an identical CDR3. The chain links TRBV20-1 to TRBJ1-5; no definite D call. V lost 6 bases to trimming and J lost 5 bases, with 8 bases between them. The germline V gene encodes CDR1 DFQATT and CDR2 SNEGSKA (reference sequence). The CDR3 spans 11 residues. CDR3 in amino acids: CSASGDQPQHF. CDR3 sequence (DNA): TGCAGTGCCAGTGGAGATCAGCCCCAGCATTTT.

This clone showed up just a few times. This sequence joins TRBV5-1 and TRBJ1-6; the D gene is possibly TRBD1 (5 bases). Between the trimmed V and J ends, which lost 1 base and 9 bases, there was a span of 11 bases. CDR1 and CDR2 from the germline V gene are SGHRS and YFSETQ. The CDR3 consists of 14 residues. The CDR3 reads CASSLRAQGSPLHF. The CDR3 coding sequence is TGCGCCAGCAGCTTGCGAGCCCAGGGTTCACCCCTCCACTTT.

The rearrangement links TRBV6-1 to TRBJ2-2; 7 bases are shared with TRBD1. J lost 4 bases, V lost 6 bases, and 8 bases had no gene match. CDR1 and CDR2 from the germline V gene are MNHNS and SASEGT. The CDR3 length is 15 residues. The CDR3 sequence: CASRQRGLGTGELFF. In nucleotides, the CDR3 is TGTGCCAGCAGACAAAGGGGGCTAGGCACCGGGGAGCTGTTTTTT.

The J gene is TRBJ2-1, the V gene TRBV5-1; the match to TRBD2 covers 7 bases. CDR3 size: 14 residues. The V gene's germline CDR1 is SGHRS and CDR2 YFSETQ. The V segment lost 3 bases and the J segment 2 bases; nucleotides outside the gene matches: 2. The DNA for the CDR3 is TGCGCCAGCAGCTCGGGACTACCCTACAATGAGCAGTTCTTC. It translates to CASSSGLPYNEQFF.

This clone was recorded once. CDR3 region: CASSPGQETWGTEAFF. The CDR3 region has the DNA TGTGCCAGCTCACCGGGACAGGAGACTTGGGGCACTGAAGCTTTCTTT. V gene TRBV18 combines with J gene TRBJ1-1; 8 bases fit TRBD1. V shed 3 bases, J shed 4 bases, and the junction held 10 bases outside the gene matches. The V gene's germline CDR1 is KGHSH and CDR2 LQKENI. This CDR3 has 16 amino acids.

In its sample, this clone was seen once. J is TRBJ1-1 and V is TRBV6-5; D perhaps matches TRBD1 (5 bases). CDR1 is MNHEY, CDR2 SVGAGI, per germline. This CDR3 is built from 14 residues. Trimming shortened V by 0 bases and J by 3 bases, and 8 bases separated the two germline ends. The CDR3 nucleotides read TGTGCCAGCAGTTACTCGCGGGGGGACACTGAAGCTTTCTTT. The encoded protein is CASSYSRGDTEAFF.

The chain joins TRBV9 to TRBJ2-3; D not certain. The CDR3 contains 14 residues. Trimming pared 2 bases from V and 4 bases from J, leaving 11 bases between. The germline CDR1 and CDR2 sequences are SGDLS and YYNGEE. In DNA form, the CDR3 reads TGTGCCAGCAGCGTCGAAGCGCTACCAGATACGCAGTATTTT. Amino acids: CASSVEALPDTQYF.

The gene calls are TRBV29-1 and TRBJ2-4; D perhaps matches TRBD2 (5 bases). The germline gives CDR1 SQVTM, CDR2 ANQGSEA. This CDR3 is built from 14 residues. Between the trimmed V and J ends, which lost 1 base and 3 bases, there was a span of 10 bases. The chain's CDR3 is CSVEVDAGKNIQYF. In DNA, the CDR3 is TGCAGCGTTGAAGTCGACGCGGGCAAAAACATTCAGTACTTC.

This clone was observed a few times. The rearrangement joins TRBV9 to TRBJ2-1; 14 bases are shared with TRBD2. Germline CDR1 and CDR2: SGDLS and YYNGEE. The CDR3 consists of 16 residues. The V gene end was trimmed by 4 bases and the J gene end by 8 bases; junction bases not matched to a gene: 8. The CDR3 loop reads CASSPRLAGGIDEQFF. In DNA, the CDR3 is TGTGCCAGCAGCCCCCGACTAGCGGGGGGGATCGATGAGCAGTTCTTC.

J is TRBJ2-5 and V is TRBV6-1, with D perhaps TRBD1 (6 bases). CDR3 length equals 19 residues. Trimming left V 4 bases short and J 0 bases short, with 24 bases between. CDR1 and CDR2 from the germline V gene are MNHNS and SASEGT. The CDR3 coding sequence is TGTGCCAGCAGTGCACTCGTAGCGATTGGGGGCTGGTACCAAGAGACCCAGTACTTC. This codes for CASSALVAIGGWYQETQYF.

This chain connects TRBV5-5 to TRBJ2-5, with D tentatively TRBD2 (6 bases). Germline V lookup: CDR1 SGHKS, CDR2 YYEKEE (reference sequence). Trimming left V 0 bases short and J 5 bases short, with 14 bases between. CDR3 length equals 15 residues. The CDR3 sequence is CASSLEGLPGETQYF. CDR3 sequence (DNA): TGTGCCAGCAGCTTGGAGGGACTCCCCGGGGAGACCCAGTACTTC.

The CDR3 region has the DNA TGTGCCAGCAGTGCCTCCACCGGGACAGGGGAGGAGACCCAGTACTTC. This sequence encodes CASSASTGTGEETQYF. This chain links TRBV6-1 with TRBJ2-5, with 10 bases identical to TRBD1. V trimming: 4 bases; J trimming: 5 bases; junction bases outside the gene matches: 10. Looked up from germline, CDR1 is MNHNS and CDR2 is SASEGT. CDR3 length equals 16 residues.

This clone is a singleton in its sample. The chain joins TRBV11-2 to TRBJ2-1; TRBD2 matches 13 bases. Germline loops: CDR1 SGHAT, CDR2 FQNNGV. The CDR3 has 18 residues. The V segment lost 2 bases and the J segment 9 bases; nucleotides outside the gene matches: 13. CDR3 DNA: TGTGCCAGCAGCTTAACCCAAGCCACTAGCGGGGGGGCCTTTGAGCAGTTCTTC. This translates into CASSLTQATSGGAFEQFF.

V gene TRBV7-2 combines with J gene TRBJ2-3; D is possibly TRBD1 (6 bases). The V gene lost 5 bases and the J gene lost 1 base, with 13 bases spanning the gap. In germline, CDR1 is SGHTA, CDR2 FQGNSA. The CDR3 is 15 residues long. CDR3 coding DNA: TGTGCCAGCAGCCTGCAGGGGTACCGCACAGATACGCAGTATTTT. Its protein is CASSLQGYRTDTQYF.

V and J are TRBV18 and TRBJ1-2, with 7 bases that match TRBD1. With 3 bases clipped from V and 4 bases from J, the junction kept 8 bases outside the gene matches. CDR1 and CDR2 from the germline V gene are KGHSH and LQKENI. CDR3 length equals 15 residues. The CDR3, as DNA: TGTGCCAGCTCACCTCAGGGGGATAGAGGCTATGGCTACACCTTC. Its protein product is CASSPQGDRGYGYTF.